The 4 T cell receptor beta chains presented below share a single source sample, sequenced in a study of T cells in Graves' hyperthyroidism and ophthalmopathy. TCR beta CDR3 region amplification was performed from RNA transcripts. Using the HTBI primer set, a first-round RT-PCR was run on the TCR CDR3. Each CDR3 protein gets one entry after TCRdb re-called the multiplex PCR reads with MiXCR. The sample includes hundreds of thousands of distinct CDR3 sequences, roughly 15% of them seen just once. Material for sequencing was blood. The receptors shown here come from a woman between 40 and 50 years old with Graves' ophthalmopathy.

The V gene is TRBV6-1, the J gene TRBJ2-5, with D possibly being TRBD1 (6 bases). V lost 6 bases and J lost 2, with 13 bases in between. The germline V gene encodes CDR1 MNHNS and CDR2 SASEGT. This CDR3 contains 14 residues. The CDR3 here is CASRETGKQETQYF. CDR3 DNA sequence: TGTGCCAGCAGGGAAACAGGGAAACAAGAGACCCAGTACTTC.

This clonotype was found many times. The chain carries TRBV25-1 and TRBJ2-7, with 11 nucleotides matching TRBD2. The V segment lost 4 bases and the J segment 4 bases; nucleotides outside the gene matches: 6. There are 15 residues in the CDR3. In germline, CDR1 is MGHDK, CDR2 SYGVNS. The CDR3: CASSGMTSGDYEQYF. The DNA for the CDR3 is TGTGCCAGCAGTGGGATGACTAGCGGGGATTACGAGCAGTACTTC.

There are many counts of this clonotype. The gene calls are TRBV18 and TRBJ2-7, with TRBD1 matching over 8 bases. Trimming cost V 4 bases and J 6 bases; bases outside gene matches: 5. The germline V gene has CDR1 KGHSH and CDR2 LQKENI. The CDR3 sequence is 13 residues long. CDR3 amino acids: CASSLGQEAEQYF. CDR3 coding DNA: TGTGCCAGCTCACTGGGACAGGAGGCCGAGCAGTACTTC. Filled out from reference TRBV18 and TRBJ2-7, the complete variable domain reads NAGVMQNPRHLVRRRGQEARLRCSPMKGHSHVYWYRQLPEEGLKFMVYLQKENIIDESGMPKERFSAEFPKEGPSILRIQQVVRGDSAAYFCASSLGQEAEQYFGPGTRLTVT.

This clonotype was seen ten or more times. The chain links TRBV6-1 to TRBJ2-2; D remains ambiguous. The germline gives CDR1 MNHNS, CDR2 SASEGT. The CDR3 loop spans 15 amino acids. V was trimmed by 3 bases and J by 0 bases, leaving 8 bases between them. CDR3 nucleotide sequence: TGTGCCAGCAGTGATTTGATCGCGAACACCGGGGAGCTGTTTTTT. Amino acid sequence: CASSDLIANTGELFF.